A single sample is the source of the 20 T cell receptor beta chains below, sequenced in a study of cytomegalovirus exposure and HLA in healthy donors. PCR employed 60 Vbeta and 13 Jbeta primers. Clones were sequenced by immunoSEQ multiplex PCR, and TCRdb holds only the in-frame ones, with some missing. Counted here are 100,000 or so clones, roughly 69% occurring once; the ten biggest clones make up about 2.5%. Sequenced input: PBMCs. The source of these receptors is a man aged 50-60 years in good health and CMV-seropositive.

The CDR3, as DNA: TGTGCCAGCAGCCGCACAGGGGACGAGCAGTTCTTC. This translates into CASSRTGDEQFF. The gene calls are TRBV11-3 and TRBJ2-1, with 7 positions matching TRBD1. The J segment lost 10 bases and the V segment lost 5 bases, leaving 5 bases of the junction unmatched. Germline assignment: CDR1 SGHNT and CDR2 YENEEA. The CDR3 length is 12 residues. Full variable domain (missing parts from reference TRBV11-3 and TRBJ2-1): EAGVVQSPRYKIIEKKQPVAFWCNPISGHNTLYWYLQNLGQGPELLIRYENEEAVDDSQLPKDRFSAERLKGVDSTLKIQPAELGDSAVYLCASSRTGDEQFFGPGTRLTVL.

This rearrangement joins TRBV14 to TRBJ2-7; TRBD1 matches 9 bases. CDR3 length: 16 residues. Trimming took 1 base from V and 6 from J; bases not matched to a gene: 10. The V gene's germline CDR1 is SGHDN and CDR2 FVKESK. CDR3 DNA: TGTGCCAGCAGCCAAGGCCCGGGACAGGGAGGTGGCGAGCAGTACTTC. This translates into CASSQGPGQGGGEQYF.

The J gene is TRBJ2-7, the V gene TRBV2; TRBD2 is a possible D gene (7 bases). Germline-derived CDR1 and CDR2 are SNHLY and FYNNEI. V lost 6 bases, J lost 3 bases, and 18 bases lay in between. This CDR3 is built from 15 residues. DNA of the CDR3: TGTGCCAGCAGCCTTGCAGGGAGGGGGGACTACGAGCAGTACTTC. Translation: CASSLAGRGDYEQYF.

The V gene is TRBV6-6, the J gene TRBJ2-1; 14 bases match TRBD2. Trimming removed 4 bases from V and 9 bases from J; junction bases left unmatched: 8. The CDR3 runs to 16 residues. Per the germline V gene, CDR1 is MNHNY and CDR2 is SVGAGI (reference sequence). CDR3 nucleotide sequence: TGTGCCAGCAGTTTCCCGACTAGCGGGGGGGCCAGTGAGCAGTTCTTC. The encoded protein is CASSFPTSGGASEQFF.

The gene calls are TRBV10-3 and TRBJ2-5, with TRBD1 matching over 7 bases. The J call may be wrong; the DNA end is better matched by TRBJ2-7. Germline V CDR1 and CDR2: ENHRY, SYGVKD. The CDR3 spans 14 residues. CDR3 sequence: CAIRDSQSGYEQYF. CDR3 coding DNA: TGTGCCATCCGGGACAGTCAAAGCGGCTACGAGCAGTACTTC.

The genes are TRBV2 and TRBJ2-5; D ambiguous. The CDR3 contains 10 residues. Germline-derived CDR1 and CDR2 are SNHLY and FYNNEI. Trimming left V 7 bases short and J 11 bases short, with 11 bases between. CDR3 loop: CASISWVQYF. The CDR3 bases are TGTGCCAGCATTAGCTGGGTTCAGTACTTC.

Here the CDR3 reads CASSTGQGYSPLHF. The CDR3 DNA reads TGTGCCAGCAGCACGGGACAGGGATATTCACCCCTCCACTTT. This rearrangement joins TRBV6-5 to TRBJ1-6; 9 bases match TRBD1. Germline V gene sequence: CDR1 MNHEY, CDR2 SVGAGI. V lost 6 bases, J lost 8 bases, and 5 bases stayed unmatched. This CDR3 region has 14 residues.

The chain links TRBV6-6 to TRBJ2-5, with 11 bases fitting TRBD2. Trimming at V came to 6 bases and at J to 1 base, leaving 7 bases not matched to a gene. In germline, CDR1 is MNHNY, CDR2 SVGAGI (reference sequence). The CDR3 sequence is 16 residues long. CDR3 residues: CASRHSSGGFQETQYF. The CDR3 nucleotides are TGTGCCAGCAGACATTCTAGCGGGGGGTTCCAAGAGACCCAGTACTTC.

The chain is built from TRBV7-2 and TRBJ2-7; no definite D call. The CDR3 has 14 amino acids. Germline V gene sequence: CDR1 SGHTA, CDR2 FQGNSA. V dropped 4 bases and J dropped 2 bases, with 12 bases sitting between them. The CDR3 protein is CASSSPATTYEQYF. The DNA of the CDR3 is TGTGCCAGCAGCTCCCCGGCGACAACCTACGAGCAGTACTTC.

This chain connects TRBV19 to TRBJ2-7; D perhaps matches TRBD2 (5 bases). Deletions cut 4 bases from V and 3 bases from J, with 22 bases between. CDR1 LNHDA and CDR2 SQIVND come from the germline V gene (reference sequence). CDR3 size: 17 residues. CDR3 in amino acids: CASSTQRLGVARYEQYF. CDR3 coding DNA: TGTGCCAGTAGTACGCAGCGGTTGGGAGTGGCGCGCTACGAGCAGTACTTC.

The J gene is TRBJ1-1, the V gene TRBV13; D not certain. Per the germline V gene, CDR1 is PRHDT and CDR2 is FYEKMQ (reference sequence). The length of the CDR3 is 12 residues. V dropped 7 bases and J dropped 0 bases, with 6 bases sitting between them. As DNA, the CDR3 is TGTGCCAGCACCTCCCTGAACACTGAAGCTTTCTTT. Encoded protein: CASTSLNTEAFF.

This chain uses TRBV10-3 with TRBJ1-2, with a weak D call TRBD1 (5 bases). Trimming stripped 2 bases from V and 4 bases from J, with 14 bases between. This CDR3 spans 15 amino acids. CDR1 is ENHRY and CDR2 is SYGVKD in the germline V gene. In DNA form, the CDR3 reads TGTGCCATCAGTGAGGGGGCAGGTTTGGGCTATGGCTACACCTTC. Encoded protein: CAISEGAGLGYGYTF.

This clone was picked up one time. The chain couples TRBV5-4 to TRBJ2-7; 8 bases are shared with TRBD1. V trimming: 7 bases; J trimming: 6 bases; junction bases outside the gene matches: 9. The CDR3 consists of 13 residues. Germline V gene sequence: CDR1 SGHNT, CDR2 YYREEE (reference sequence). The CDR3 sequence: CASGSRGLGEQYF. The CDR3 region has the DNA TGTGCCAGCGGGTCCAGGGGGCTGGGCGAGCAGTACTTC.

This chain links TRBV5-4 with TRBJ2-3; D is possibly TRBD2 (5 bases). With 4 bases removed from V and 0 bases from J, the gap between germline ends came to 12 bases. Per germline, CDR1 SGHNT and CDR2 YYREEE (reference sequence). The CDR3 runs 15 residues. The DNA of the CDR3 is TGTGCCAGCAGCACGGACGGACTTAGCACAGATACGCAGTATTTT. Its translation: CASSTDGLSTDTQYF. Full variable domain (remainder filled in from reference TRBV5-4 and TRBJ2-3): ETGVTQSPTHLIKTRGQQVTLRCSSQSGHNTVSWYQQALGQGPQFIFQYYREEENGRGNFPPRFSGLQFPNYSSELNVNALELDDSALYLCASSTDGLSTDTQYFGPGTRLTVL.

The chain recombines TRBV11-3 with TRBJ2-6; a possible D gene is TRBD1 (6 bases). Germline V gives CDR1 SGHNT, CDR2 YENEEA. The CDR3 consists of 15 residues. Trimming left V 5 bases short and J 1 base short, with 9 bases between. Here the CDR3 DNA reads TGTGCCAGCAGCATTAGGGGGTCTGGGGCCAACGTCCTGACTTTC. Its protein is CASSIRGSGANVLTF.

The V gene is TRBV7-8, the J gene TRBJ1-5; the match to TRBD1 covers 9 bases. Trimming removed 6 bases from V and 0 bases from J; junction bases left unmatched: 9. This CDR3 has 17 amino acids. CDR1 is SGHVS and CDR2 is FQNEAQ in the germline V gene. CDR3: CASSKGTGMFSNQPQHF. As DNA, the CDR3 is TGTGCCAGCAGTAAAGGGACAGGGATGTTTAGCAATCAGCCCCAGCATTTT.

Here the CDR3 reads CSGGTEKNTEAFF. The CDR3 DNA is TGCAGCGGTGGGACAGAAAAGAACACTGAAGCTTTCTTT. This chain links TRBV29-1 with TRBJ1-1; TRBD1 matches at 7 bases. Germline CDR1 is SQVTM and CDR2 is ANQGSEA. The V gene end was trimmed by 7 bases and the J gene end by 1 base; junction bases not matched to a gene: 6. The CDR3 extends over 13 amino acids.

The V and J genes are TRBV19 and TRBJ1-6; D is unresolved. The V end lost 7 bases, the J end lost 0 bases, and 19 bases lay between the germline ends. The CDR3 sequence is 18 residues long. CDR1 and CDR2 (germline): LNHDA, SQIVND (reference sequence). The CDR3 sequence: CASTTNPGASSYNSPLHF. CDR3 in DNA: TGTGCCAGTACCACGAATCCGGGAGCCAGCTCCTATAATTCACCCCTCCACTTT.

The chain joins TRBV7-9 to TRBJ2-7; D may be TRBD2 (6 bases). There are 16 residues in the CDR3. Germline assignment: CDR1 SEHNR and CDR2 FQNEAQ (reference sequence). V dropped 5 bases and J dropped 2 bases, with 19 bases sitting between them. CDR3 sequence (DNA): TGTGCCAGCAGCCCTCCCATGGGGCGGGACCCCTACGAGCAGTACTTC. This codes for CASSPPMGRDPYEQYF.

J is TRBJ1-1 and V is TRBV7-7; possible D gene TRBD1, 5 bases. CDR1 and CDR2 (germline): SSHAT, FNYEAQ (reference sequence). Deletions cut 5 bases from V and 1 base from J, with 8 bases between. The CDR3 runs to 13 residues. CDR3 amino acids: CASSIGQNTEAFF. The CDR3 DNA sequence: TGTGCCAGCAGCATTGGACAGAACACTGAAGCTTTCTTT.